This T cell receptor beta chain was sequenced during a study of shared clonotypes between healthy human individuals. Findings and limits, study-wide: An anticipated effect of sequencing depth on clonotype sharing among donors was recognized.

DNA at about 190 ng, roughly 27,000 T cell genomes, went into sorted-subset replicate PCRs. Assay used: immunoSEQ multiplex PCR; TCRdb lists only in-frame clones, some missing. The data show around 2.3 million clones, about 94% seen once. The CDR3 runs to 14 residues. Trimming shortened V by 6 bases and J by 5 bases, and 16 bases separated the two germline ends. CDR1 is SGHDN and CDR2 is FVKESK in the germline V gene. This clone has a single count. Antigen specificity is unknown. The material sequenced was naive CD4+ T cells sorted from blood. Subset in this sample: CD45RA+ positively selected. This sequence joins TRBV14 and TRBJ1-2; D is unresolved. The clonotype was recovered from a man aged 18 to 29 in good health. CDR3 sequence (DNA): TGTGCCAGCAGTGCCGTTTTTTGGGGTTATGGCTACACCTTC. It specifies CASSAVFWGYGYTF.